These T cell receptor beta chains were read from a single sample in a study of CD8 T cells in Susac syndrome. Via MiXCR, TCRdb re-called the immunoSEQ multiplex PCR reads, giving one row per CDR3 protein. Found here are around 140,000 distinct CDR3 sequences, roughly 80% of them singletons; the top ten hold roughly 0.48%. Specimen: CD8+ T cells from PBMCs. These TCRs come from a human donor with multiple sclerosis. Both conserved end residues are part of each CDR3. A D gene is named only where the DNA matches it firmly. Not all rows give a size; the values are once, few, many and, for expanded clones, a class.

clone_size,j_call,d_call,v_call,cdr3_aa,cdr3_nt
-,TRBJ2-7,-,TRBV7-9,CVSSLGGNEQYF,TGTGTCAGCAGCTTAGGAGGAAACGAGCAGTACTTC
-,TRBJ1-2,TRBD1,TRBV12-3/TRBV12-4,CASSFRTGALIDGYTF,TGTGCCAGCAGTTTTCGGACAGGGGCCCTTATAGATGGCTACACCTTC
-,TRBJ1-1,-,TRBV13,CASSLGVPGNTEAFF,TGTGCCAGCAGCTTAGGGGTCCCGGGGAACACTGAAGCTTTCTTT
-,TRBJ2-7,TRBD1,TRBV5-1,CASSLDLLGQDPLKVVKEQYF,TGCGCCAGCAGCTTGGATCTTCTCGGACAGGACCCGTTGAAAGTCGTGAAAGAGCAGTACTTC
few,TRBJ2-1,TRBD1,TRBV11-3,CASRPGQGAYNEQFF,TGTGCCAGCAGGCCCGGACAGGGGGCCTACAATGAGCAGTTCTTC
-,TRBJ1-4,-,TRBV28,CASSLRDTYEKLFF,TGTGCCAGCAGTTTAAGGGACACCTATGAAAAACTGTTTTTT
-,TRBJ2-7,-,TRBV27,CASSLTQFYEQYF,TGTGCCAGCAGTTTGACACAATTCTACGAGCAGTACTTC
-,TRBJ2-2,-,TRBV4-3,CASSQDGLTGELFF,TGCGCCAGCAGCCAAGATGGCCTGACCGGGGAGCTGTTTTTT
few,TRBJ1-5,TRBD1,TRBV3-1,CASSQGTAPNQPQHF,TGTGCCAGCAGCCAGGGGACAGCTCCTAATCAGCCCCAGCATTTT
-,TRBJ1-2,TRBD1,TRBV14,CASSRDREDGGYTF,TGTGCCAGCAGCCGAGACAGGGAGGATGGCGGCTACACCTTC
-,TRBJ1-5,-,TRBV19,CASRGGSFSNQPQHF,TGTGCCAGTAGGGGGGGCAGTTTTAGCAATCAGCCCCAGCATTTT
-,TRBJ2-3,TRBD1,TRBV5-8,CASSFGQGAEDTQYF,TGTGCCAGCAGCTTTGGACAGGGGGCCGAAGATACGCAGTATTTT
-,TRBJ1-1,-,TRBV6-2/TRBV6-3,CASTETDFSEAFF,TGTGCCAGCACCGAGACAGACTTTTCTGAAGCTTTCTTT
once,TRBJ2-7,-,TRBV3-1,CASSLRGFNYEQYF,TGTGCCAGCAGCCTGCGAGGATTCAACTACGAGCAGTACTTC
-,TRBJ1-1,-,TRBV6-1,CASSDNTEAFF,TGTGCCAGCAGCGACAACACTGAAGCTTTCTTT
-,TRBJ2-1,-,TRBV6-2/TRBV6-3,CASSPVGYEQFF,TGTGCCAGCAGCCCCGTGGGGTATGAGCAGTTCTTC
-,TRBJ2-1,-,TRBV12-3/TRBV12-4,CASSSSGVNYNEQFF,TGTGCCAGCAGTTCATCCGGGGTAAACTACAATGAGCAGTTCTTC
-,TRBJ2-1,-,TRBV7-9,CASSLAGLRGPGEQFF,TGTGCCAGCAGCTTAGCGGGACTCCGGGGGCCCGGTGAGCAGTTCTTC
once,TRBJ2-1,-,TRBV24-1,CATSDQGRPQFF,TGTGCCACCAGTGACCAGGGACGGCCGCAGTTCTTC
-,TRBJ2-1,TRBD1,TRBV12-3/TRBV12-4,CASSYHRDRGVPNEQFF,TGTGCCAGCAGTTACCATCGGGACAGGGGAGTCCCCAATGAGCAGTTCTTC
-,TRBJ2-1,-,TRBV6-5,CASAPGSINEQFF,TGTGCCAGCGCCCCTGGGTCGATTAATGAGCAGTTCTTC
-,TRBJ2-7,-,TRBV28,CASSFPVSSSYEQYF,TGTGCCAGCAGTTTCCCCGTCTCGAGCTCCTACGAGCAGTACTTC